A single sample gave rise to the 25 T cell receptor beta chains below, sequenced in a study of brain T cells in children with intractable seizures. This sample's time point: blood from clinic visit 5 months post-surgery; TSC patient then seizure free. Sequencing was performed with immunoSEQ multiplex PCR; in TCRdb, only in-frame clones are kept and a portion is missing. The table lists about 320,000 clones, more than 85% of them singletons. Sequencing was performed on peripheral blood, taken about 5 months after surgery. Receptors originate from a boy under two years old with tuberous sclerosis and intractable seizures.

The J gene is TRBJ2-1, the V gene TRBV6-2 or TRBV6-3, with 13 bases identical to TRBD2. J was trimmed by 7 bases and V by 6 bases; bases with no gene match: 6. This CDR3 has 15 residues. Germline V gene lookup returns CDR1 MNHEY and CDR2 SVGEGT. The DNA for the CDR3 is TGTGCCAGCAGCCAGACTAGCGGGGGGTCAAATGAGCAGTTCTTC. It yields the protein CASSQTSGGSNEQFF.

This clone was seen a handful of times. This chain connects TRBV3-1 (or the pseudogene TRBV3-2) to TRBJ1-6; D remains ambiguous. The CDR3 loop spans 14 amino acids. Trimming took 4 bases from V and 4 from J, leaving 8 bases between them. Germline CDR1 reads LGHDT; CDR2 reads YNNKEL (reference sequence). The DNA for the CDR3 is TGTGCCAGCAGCCCAGATTCGTATAATTCACCCCTCCACTTT. Translated: CASSPDSYNSPLHF.

The chain employs TRBV5-8 and TRBJ1-2; possibly TRBD1 for D (6 bases). Trimming stripped 0 bases from V and 5 bases from J, with 8 bases between. Germline V CDR1 and CDR2: SGHTS, YDEGEE. The CDR3 has 13 amino acids. The CDR3 DNA is TGTGCCAGCAGCTTGGGACAGGTATATGGCTACACCTTC. Its protein product is CASSLGQVYGYTF.

CDR3 sequence (DNA): TGTGCCAGCAGCCCAGAAGGTACGGCTATCTCTGGAAACACCATATATTTT. Protein sequence: CASSPEGTAISGNTIYF. V is TRBV9 and J is TRBJ1-3; D gene unclear. The CDR3 totals 17 residues. Trimming took 4 bases from V and 0 from J, leaving 17 bases between them. Germline V CDR1 and CDR2: SGDLS, YYNGEE.

The chain is built from TRBV7-8 and TRBJ2-1, with D perhaps matching TRBD1 or TRBD2 (5 bases each). Germline V gene lookup returns CDR1 SGHVS and CDR2 FQNEAQ. This CDR3 is built from 9 residues. Trimming took off 7 bases at V and 14 bases at J, with 9 bases between the two ends. The CDR3 coding sequence is TGTGCCAGCACCCGAGGGGAGTTCTTC. Translation gives CASTRGEFF.

This chain connects TRBV7-6 to TRBJ2-3; 8 bases line up with TRBD2. Germline CDR1 is SGHVS and CDR2 is FNYEAQ. The CDR3 totals 15 residues. Trimming took 1 base from V and 13 from J; bases not matched to a gene: 13. The chain's CDR3 is CASSLGTGKGLEEYF. In nucleotides, the CDR3 is TGTGCCAGCAGCTTAGGCACAGGGAAGGGACTAGAGGAGTATTTT.

The rearrangement joins TRBV5-1 to TRBJ2-7; no firm D call. V was trimmed by 1 base and J by 5 bases, leaving 7 bases between them. The CDR3 has 12 residues. Germline V lookup: CDR1 SGHRS, CDR2 YFSETQ. CDR3 amino acids: CASSLIRNEQYF. The CDR3 DNA reads as TGCGCCAGCAGCTTGATCCGTAACGAGCAGTACTTC.

This clone has only a few counts. The CDR3 sequence: CASISGLAGFEQYF. The CDR3 region has the DNA TGTGCCAGCATATCGGGACTAGCGGGGTTTGAGCAGTACTTC. The rearrangement links TRBV2 to TRBJ2-7; 13 bases align to TRBD2. The trim removed 7 bases at V and 7 bases at J, leaving 7 bases unmatched. CDR1 and CDR2 (germline): SNHLY, FYNNEI. This CDR3 contains 14 residues. Complete variable domain (other parts from reference TRBV2 and TRBJ2-7): EPEVTQTPSHQVTQMGQEVILRCVPISNHLYFYWYRQILGQKVEFLVSFYNNEISEKSEIFDDQFSVERPDGSNFTLKIRSTKLEDSAMYFCASISGLAGFEQYFGPGTRLTVT.

The chain has TRBV7-9 and TRBJ2-3; D might be TRBD1 (6 bases). Germline CDR1 is SEHNR and CDR2 is FQNEAQ (reference sequence). With 7 bases removed from V and 1 base from J, the gap between germline ends came to 12 bases. This CDR3 has 14 amino acids. Here the CDR3 DNA reads TGTGCCAGCATCGAAGCAGGGGGCACAGATACGCAGTATTTT. Residues: CASIEAGGTDTQYF.

This sequence joins TRBV24-1 and TRBJ2-1; D possibly uses TRBD1 or TRBD2 (6 bases each). This CDR3 comprises 16 residues. Germline loops: CDR1 KGHDR, CDR2 SFDVKD. Trimming pared 4 bases from V and 0 bases from J, leaving 12 bases between. CDR3 amino acids: CATSDSGASSYNEQFF. The DNA of the CDR3 is TGTGCCACCAGTGACTCGGGGGCGAGCTCCTACAATGAGCAGTTCTTC.

The rearrangement uses TRBV6-5 and TRBJ2-1, with 10 nucleotides matching TRBD1. Trimming at V came to 8 bases and at J to 9 bases, leaving 4 bases not matched to a gene. The CDR3 runs 12 residues. Germline CDR1 is MNHEY and CDR2 is SVGAGI. CDR3 in amino acids: CASEDRGVEQFF. The CDR3 region has the DNA TGTGCCAGCGAGGACAGGGGGGTTGAGCAGTTCTTC.

The J gene is TRBJ1-3, the V gene TRBV5-1; possibly TRBD1 for D (6 bases). The CDR3 sequence is 15 residues long. The germline V gene has CDR1 SGHRS and CDR2 YFSETQ. The V and J ends lost 7 bases and 2 bases respectively, with 16 bases between them. DNA for the CDR3: TGCGCCAGCCAAGTTGAGGGGGTCACTGGAAACACCATATATTTT. Translated, it gives CASQVEGVTGNTIYF.

This clone was seen only once. V and J are TRBV29-1 and TRBJ2-1, with 13 bases matching TRBD2. This CDR3 contains 14 residues. The junction had 1 base not matched to a gene; V was cut back by 6 bases and J by 2 bases. Germline loops: CDR1 SQVTM, CDR2 ANQGSEA. CDR3 nucleotides: TGCAGCGTGGGACTAGCGGGGCCCTACAATGAGCAGTTCTTC. Translation: CSVGLAGPYNEQFF.

V gene TRBV7-9 combines with J gene TRBJ1-1; possible D gene TRBD1, 5 bases. The germline V gene encodes CDR1 SEHNR and CDR2 FQNEAQ (reference sequence). The CDR3 runs to 15 residues. Deletions cut 6 bases from V and 1 base from J, with 15 bases between. The CDR3 loop is CASRPTSQGNTEAFF. The CDR3 DNA reads TGTGCCAGCAGACCAACATCTCAGGGGAACACTGAAGCTTTCTTT. The entire variable domain, with the rest obtained from reference TRBV7-9 and TRBJ1-1, is as follows: DTGVSQNPRHKITKRGQNVTFRCDPISEHNRLYWYRQTLGQGPEFLTYFQNEAQLEKSRLLSDRFSAERPKGSFSTLEIQRTEQGDSAMYLCASRPTSQGNTEAFFGQGTRLTVV.

The V and J genes are TRBV4-2 and TRBJ2-3; 12 positions match TRBD2. J lost 1 base, V lost 1 base, and 9 bases had no gene match. The CDR3 runs 19 residues. Germline lookup yields CDR1 LGHNA and CDR2 YNFKEQ. The CDR3 is CASSQVLLAGGTGTDTQYF. CDR3 DNA: TGTGCCAGCAGCCAAGTCTTACTAGCGGGAGGCACCGGCACAGATACGCAGTATTTT.

Written as DNA, the CDR3 is TGTGCCAGCAGCTTAGGCGGGAGGGCCTACAATGAGCAGTTCTTC. Its translation: CASSLGGRAYNEQFF. V and J are TRBV11-3 and TRBJ2-1; 9 nucleotides align to TRBD2. The CDR3 consists of 15 residues. Per the germline V gene, CDR1 is SGHNT and CDR2 is YENEEA. V gave up 1 base and J gave up 2 bases; unmatched junction bases: 0.

V gene TRBV5-5 combines with J gene TRBJ1-2; tentative D call: TRBD1 (5 bases). The CDR3 length is 14 residues. V was trimmed by 3 bases and J by 3 bases, leaving 12 bases between them. Germline assignment: CDR1 SGHKS and CDR2 YYEKEE (reference sequence). CDR3 bases: TGTGCCAGCAGCTCGGGACTCCGCGACTATGGCTACACCTTC. It yields the protein CASSSGLRDYGYTF. Filled out from reference TRBV5-5 and TRBJ1-2, the complete variable domain reads DAGVTQSPTHLIKTRGQQVTLRCSPISGHKSVSWYQQVLGQGPQFIFQYYEKEERGRGNFPDRFSARQFPNYSSELNVNALLLGDSALYLCASSSGLRDYGYTFGSGTRLTVV.

The J gene is TRBJ2-1, the V gene TRBV4-1, with D uncertain. Trimming took off 0 bases at V and 0 bases at J, with 9 bases between the two ends. Per germline, CDR1 MGHRA and CDR2 YSYEKL. The CDR3 has 16 residues. In DNA, the CDR3 is TGCGCCAGCAGCCAAGAAGGTGGGATCTCCTACAATGAGCAGTTCTTC. Amino acid sequence: CASSQEGGISYNEQFF.

The chain carries TRBV27 and TRBJ2-2; no firm D call. The V gene lost 7 bases and the J gene lost 2 bases, with 14 bases spanning the gap. CDR3 length: 15 amino acids. Germline-derived CDR1 and CDR2 are MNHEY and SMNVEV (reference sequence). CDR3 protein: CASTTLGSNTGELFF. CDR3 sequence (DNA): TGTGCCAGCACCACCCTCGGAAGTAACACCGGGGAGCTGTTTTTT.

This rearrangement joins TRBV29-1 to TRBJ2-7; 8 bases match TRBD2. The length of the CDR3 is 14 residues. After removal of 6 bases from V and 2 bases from J, the junction contained 9 bases not matched to a gene. CDR1 and CDR2 (germline): SQVTM, ANQGSEA. The DNA of the CDR3 is TGCAGCGTCCGGAGGGCTAGCGGGCCCTACGAGCAGTACTTC. This codes for CSVRRASGPYEQYF.

The chain joins TRBV6-1 to TRBJ2-3; TRBD1 aligns across 10 bases. The CDR3 is made up of 14 amino acids. V trimming: 1 base; J trimming: 5 bases; junction bases outside the gene matches: 0. Germline V lookup: CDR1 MNHNS, CDR2 SASEGT. The CDR3 spells CASSEGTGGDTQYF. In DNA form, the CDR3 reads TGTGCCAGCAGTGAAGGGACAGGGGGAGATACGCAGTATTTT.

V and J are TRBV25-1 and TRBJ2-3, with a weak D call TRBD1 (6 bases). CDR1 is MGHDK, CDR2 SYGVNS, per germline. This CDR3 is built from 17 residues. V lost 7 bases to trimming and J lost 3 bases, with 23 bases between them. CDR3 protein: CASTGTRTGFRTDTQYF. CDR3 nucleotide sequence: TGTGCCAGCACCGGGACCCGAACAGGGTTCAGGACAGATACGCAGTATTTT.

This sequence joins TRBV5-1 and TRBJ1-3, with TRBD1 identical over 9 bases. Unmatched junction bases numbered 5, after V lost 0 bases and J lost 4 bases. The CDR3 has 16 amino acids. Germline V gives CDR1 SGHRS, CDR2 YFSETQ. CDR3 bases: TGCGCCAGCAGCTTGGTTGGGACAGGGAAGGGAAACACCATATATTTT. It codes for CASSLVGTGKGNTIYF.

The J gene is TRBJ2-1, the V gene TRBV27; 7 bases agree with TRBD1. V lost 5 bases to trimming and J lost 0 bases; unmatched junction nucleotides: 16. Looked up from germline, CDR1 is MNHEY and CDR2 is SMNVEV (reference sequence). The CDR3 covers 19 residues. CDR3 region: CASSPRVRDRIFSYNEQFF. CDR3 nucleotide sequence: TGTGCCAGCAGTCCGAGAGTCCGGGACAGAATATTCTCCTACAATGAGCAGTTCTTC.

J is TRBJ2-7 and V is TRBV19, with 9 bases fitting TRBD1. V lost 3 bases, J lost 4 bases, and 4 bases stayed unmatched. The CDR3 has 14 amino acids. Germline V gives CDR1 LNHDA, CDR2 SQIVND (reference sequence). CDR3 sequence: CASSMGQGLYEQYF. The CDR3 nucleotides read TGTGCCAGTAGTATGGGACAGGGCCTATACGAGCAGTACTTC. Together with reference TRBV19 and TRBJ2-7, the CDR3 gives the full variable domain: DGGITQSPKYLFRKEGQNVTLSCEQNLNHDAMYWYRQDPGQGLRLIYYSQIVNDFQKGDIAEGYSVSREKKESFPLTVTSAQKNPTAFYLCASSMGQGLYEQYFGPGTRLTVT.